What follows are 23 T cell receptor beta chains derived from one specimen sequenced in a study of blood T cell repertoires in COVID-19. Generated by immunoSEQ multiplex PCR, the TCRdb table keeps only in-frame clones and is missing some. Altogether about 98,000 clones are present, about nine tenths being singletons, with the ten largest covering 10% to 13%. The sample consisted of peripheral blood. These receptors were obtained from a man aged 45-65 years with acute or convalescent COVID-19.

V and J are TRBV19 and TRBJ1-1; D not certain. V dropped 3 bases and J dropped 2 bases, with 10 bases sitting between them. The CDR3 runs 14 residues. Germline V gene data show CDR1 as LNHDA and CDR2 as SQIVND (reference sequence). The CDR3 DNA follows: TGTGCCAGTAGTATTTACTCAAGTAACACTGAAGCTTTCTTT. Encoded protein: CASSIYSSNTEAFF. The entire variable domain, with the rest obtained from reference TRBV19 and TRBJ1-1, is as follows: DGGITQSPKYLFRKEGQNVTLSCEQNLNHDAMYWYRQDPGQGLRLIYYSQIVNDFQKGDIAEGYSVSREKKESFPLTVTSAQKNPTAFYLCASSIYSSNTEAFFGQGTRLTVV.

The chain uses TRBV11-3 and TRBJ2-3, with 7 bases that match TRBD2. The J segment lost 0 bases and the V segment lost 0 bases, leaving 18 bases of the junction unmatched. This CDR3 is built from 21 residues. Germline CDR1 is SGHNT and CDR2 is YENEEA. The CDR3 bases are TGTGCCAGCAGCTTAGATGGAGGGCTGTCGCTAGCGGCCTTTAGCACAGATACGCAGTATTTT. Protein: CASSLDGGLSLAAFSTDTQYF.

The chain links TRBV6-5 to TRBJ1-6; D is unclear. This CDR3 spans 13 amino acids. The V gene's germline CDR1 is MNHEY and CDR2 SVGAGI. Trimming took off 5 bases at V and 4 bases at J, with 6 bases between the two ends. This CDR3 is CASSTDYNSPLHF. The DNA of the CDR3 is TGTGCCAGCAGTACAGATTATAATTCACCCCTCCACTTT.

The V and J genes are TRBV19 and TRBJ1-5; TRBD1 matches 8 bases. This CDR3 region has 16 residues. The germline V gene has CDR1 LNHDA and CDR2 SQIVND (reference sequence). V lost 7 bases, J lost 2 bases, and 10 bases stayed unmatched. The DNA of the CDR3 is TGTGCCAGTATTGGAGGCTTACAGGGGGGCAATCAGCCCCAGCATTTT. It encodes CASIGGLQGGNQPQHF.

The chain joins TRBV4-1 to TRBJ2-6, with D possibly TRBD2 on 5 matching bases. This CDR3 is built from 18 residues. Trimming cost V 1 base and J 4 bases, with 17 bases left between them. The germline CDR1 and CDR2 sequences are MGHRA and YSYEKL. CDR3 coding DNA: TGCGCCAGCAGCCAAGGGTTTAGAGGCGGGTCCGGGGCCAACGTCCTGACTTTC. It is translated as CASSQGFRGGSGANVLTF.

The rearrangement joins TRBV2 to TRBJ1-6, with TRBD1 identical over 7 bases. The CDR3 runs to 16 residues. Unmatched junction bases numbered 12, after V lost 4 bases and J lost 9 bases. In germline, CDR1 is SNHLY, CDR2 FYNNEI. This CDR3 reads CASSAILRQGSSPLHF. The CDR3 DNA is TGTGCCAGCAGTGCGATCCTTCGACAGGGTAGTTCACCCCTCCACTTT. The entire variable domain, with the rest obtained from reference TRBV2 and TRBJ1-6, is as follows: EPEVTQTPSHQVTQMGQEVILRCVPISNHLYFYWYRQILGQKVEFLVSFYNNEISEKSEIFDDQFSVERPDGSNFTLKIRSTKLEDSAMYFCASSAILRQGSSPLHFGNGTRLTVT.

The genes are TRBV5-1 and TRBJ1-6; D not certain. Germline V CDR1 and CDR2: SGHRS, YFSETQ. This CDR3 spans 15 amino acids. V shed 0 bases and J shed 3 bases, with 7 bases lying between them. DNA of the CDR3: TGCGCCAGCAGCTTGGTTCTGAGCTATAATTCACCCCTCCACTTT. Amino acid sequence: CASSLVLSYNSPLHF.

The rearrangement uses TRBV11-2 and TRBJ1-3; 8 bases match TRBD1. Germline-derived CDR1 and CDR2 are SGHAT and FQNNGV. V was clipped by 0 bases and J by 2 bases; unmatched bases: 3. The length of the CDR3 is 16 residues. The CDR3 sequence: CASSLEATGAGNTIYF. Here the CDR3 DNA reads TGTGCCAGCAGCTTAGAGGCGACAGGGGCTGGAAACACCATATATTTT. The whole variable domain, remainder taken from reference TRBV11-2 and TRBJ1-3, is EAGVAQSPRYKIIEKRQSVAFWCNPISGHATLYWYQQILGQGPKLLIQFQNNGVVDDSQLPKDRFSAERLKGVDSTLKIQPAKLEDSAVYLCASSLEATGAGNTIYFGEGSWLTVV.

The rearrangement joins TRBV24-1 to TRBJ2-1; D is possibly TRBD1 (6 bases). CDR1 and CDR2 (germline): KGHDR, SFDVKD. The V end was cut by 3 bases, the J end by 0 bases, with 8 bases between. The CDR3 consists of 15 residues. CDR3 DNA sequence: TGTGCCACCAGTGATCCCAGGGGCTCCTACAATGAGCAGTTCTTC. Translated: CATSDPRGSYNEQFF.

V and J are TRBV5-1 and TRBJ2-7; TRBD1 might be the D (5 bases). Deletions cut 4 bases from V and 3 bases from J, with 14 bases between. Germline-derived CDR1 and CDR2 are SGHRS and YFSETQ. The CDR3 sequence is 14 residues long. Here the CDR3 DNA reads TGCGCCAGCAGCACAGACAGCAGTATCTACGAGCAGTACTTC. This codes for CASSTDSSIYEQYF.

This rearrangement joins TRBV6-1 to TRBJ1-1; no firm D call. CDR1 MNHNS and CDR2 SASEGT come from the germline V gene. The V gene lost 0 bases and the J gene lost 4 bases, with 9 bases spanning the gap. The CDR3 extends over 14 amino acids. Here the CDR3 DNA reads TGTGCCAGCAGTGAAGCCTTGGCGGGCACTGAAGCTTTCTTT. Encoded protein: CASSEALAGTEAFF.

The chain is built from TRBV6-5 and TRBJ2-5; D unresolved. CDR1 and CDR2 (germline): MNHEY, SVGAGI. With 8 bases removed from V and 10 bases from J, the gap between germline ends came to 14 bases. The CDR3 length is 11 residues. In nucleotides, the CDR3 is TGTGCCAGCCGATCCTATCAGGACCAGTACTTC. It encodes CASRSYQDQYF.

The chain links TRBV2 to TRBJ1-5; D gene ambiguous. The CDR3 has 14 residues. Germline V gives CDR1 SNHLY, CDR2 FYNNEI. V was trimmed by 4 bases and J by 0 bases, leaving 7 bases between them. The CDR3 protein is CASSGVNSNQPQHF. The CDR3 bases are TGTGCCAGCAGTGGAGTTAATAGCAATCAGCCCCAGCATTTT.

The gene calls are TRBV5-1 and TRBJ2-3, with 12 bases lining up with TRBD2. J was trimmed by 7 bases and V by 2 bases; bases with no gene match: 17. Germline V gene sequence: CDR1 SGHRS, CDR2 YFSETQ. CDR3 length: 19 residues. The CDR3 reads CASSFFPQGLAGMGNTQYF. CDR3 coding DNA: TGCGCCAGCAGCTTCTTCCCCCAAGGACTAGCGGGAATGGGAAATACGCAGTATTTT.

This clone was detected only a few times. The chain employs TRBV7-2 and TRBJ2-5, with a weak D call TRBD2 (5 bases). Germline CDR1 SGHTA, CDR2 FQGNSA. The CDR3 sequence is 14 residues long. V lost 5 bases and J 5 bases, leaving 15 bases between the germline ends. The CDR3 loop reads CASSPVGLPETQYF. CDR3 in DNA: TGTGCCAGCAGCCCAGTTGGACTTCCCGAGACCCAGTACTTC.

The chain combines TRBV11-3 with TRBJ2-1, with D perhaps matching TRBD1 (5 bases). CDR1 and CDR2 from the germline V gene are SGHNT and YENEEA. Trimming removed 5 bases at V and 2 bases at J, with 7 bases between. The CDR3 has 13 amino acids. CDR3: CASSADTYNEQFF. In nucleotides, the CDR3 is TGTGCCAGCAGCGCGGACACCTACAATGAGCAGTTCTTC.

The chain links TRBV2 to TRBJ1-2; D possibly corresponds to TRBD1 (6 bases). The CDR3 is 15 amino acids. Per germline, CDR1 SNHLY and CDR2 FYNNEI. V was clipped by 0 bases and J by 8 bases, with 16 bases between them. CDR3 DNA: TGTGCCAGCAGTGAAGCTGGGCAGGGGCGAGGCGGCTACACCTTC. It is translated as CASSEAGQGRGGYTF.

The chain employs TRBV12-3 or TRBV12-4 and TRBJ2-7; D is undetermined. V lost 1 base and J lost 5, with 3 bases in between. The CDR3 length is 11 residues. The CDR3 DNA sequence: TGTGCCAGCAGTTTAGTAAACGAGCAGTACTTC. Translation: CASSLVNEQYF.

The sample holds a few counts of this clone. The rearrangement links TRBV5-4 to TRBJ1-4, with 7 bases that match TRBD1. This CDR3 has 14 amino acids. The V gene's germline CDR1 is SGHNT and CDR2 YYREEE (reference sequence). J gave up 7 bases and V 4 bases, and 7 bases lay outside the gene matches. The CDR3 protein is CASSTRQGGEKLFF. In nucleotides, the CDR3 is TGTGCCAGCAGCACCCGACAGGGAGGTGAAAAACTGTTTTTT.

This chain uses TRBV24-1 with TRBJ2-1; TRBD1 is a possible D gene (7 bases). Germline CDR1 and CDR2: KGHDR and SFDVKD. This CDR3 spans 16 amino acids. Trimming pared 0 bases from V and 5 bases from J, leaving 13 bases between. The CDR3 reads CATSDLRRGHHNEQFF. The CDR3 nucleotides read TGTGCCACCAGTGATTTGCGGAGGGGGCACCACAATGAGCAGTTCTTC.

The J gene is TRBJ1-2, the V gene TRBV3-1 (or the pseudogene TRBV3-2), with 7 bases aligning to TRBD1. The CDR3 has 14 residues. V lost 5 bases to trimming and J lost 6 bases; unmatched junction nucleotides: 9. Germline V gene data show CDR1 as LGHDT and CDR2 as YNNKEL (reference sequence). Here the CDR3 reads CASSTSTGWNGYTF. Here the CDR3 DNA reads TGTGCCAGCAGCACCTCGACAGGGTGGAATGGCTACACCTTC.

The CDR3 coding sequence is TGTGCCACCAGTGATTGGCAGGGAAATCAGCCCCAGCATTTT. It is translated as CATSDWQGNQPQHF. The V call is TRBV24-1, the J call TRBJ1-5; perhaps TRBD1 as D (5 bases). This CDR3 has 14 residues. CDR1 and CDR2 from the germline V gene are KGHDR and SFDVKD. Trimming left V 2 bases short and J 4 bases short, with 8 bases between.

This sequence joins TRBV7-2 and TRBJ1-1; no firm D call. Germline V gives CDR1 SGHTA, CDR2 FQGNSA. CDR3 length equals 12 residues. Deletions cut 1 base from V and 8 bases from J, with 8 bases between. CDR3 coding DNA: TGTGCCAGCAGCTTAGATCTTCCCGAAGCTTTCTTT. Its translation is CASSLDLPEAFF.